These T cell receptor beta chains were read from a single sample in a study of T cell changes during pregnancy in multiple sclerosis. Using immunoSEQ multiplex PCR, the repertoire was profiled, and TCRdb retains in-frame clones only, with some absent. This table holds roughly 83,000 clones, roughly nine tenths found once. The sequencing here drew on PBMCs, taken in the first trimester of pregnancy. The receptors come from a female donor in good health, serving as a control in a pregnancy study. Some clones in this sample may be carry-over from other donors' samples. Both conserved end residues are part of each CDR3.

TRBV7-9,TRBJ1-5,CASRPGYSNQPQHF
TRBV4-2,TRBJ2-7,CASSYDSTGSSYEQYF
TRBV30,TRBJ2-3,CAWTRVRTDTQYF
TRBV19,TRBJ1-5,CASSMVSSNQPQHF
TRBV6-6,TRBJ2-3,CASRFLTSGWGDTQYF
TRBV7-6,TRBJ2-5,CASSQGQPQETQYF
TRBV29-1,TRBJ2-3,CSTAGTSGTSTDTQYF
TRBV7-7,TRBJ2-2,CASSSGLAGPGELFF
TRBV29-1,TRBJ2-1,CSVQGGGLAGPWGNEQFF
TRBV4-1,TRBJ2-3,CASSQVGRTSTDTQYF
TRBV2,TRBJ2-7,CASIQAGGLRSYEQYF
TRBV10-3,TRBJ2-1,CAISEPWGGRSSYNEQFF
TRBV4-1,TRBJ1-2,CASSPQGVNYGYTF
TRBV5-1,TRBJ2-3,CASSLRITGLERGHITDTQYF
TRBV14,TRBJ2-5,CASRRQGAIETQYF
TRBV7-2,TRBJ2-4,CASSLVSTAGGPNIQYF
TRBV6-5,TRBJ2-7,CASSYKPHYQTVQYF
TRBV4-3,TRBJ2-1,CASSQDNGRDREQFF
TRBV7-2,TRBJ2-4,CASSPQGARSIQYF
TRBV13,TRBJ2-3,CASSLRRSSTDTQYF